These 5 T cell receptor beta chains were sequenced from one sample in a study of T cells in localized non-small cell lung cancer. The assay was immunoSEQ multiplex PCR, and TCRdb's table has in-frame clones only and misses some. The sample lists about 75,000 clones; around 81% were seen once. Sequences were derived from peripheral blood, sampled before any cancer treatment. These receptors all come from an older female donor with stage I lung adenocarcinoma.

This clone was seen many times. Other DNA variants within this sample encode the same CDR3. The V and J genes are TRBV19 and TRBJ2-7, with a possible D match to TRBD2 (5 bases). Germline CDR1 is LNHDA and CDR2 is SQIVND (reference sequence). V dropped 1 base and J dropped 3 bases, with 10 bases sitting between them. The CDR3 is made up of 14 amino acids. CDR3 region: CASSIGAGRYEQYF. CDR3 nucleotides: TGTGCCAGTAGTATAGGTGCGGGTCGCTACGAGCAGTACTTC.

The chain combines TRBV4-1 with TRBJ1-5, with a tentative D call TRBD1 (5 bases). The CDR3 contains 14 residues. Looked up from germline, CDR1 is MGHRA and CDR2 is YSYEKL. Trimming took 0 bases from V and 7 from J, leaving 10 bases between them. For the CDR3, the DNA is TGCGCCAGCAGCCAAGACCGTGGGGGACAGCCCCAGCATTTT. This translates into CASSQDRGGQPQHF.

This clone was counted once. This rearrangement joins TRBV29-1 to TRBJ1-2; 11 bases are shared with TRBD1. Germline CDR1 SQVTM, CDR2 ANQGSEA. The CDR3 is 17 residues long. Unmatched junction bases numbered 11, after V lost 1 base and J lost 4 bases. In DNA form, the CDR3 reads TGCAGCGTTGAAGTATGGACAGGGGGCTTTCGGTCCTATGGCTACACCTTC. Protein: CSVEVWTGGFRSYGYTF.

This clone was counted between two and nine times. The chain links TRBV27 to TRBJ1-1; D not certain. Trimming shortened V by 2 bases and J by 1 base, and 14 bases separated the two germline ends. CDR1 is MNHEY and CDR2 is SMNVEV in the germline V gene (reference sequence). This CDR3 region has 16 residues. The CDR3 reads CASSLGIGITNTEAFF. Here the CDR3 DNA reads TGTGCCAGCAGTTTAGGGATCGGGATTACGAACACTGAAGCTTTCTTT.

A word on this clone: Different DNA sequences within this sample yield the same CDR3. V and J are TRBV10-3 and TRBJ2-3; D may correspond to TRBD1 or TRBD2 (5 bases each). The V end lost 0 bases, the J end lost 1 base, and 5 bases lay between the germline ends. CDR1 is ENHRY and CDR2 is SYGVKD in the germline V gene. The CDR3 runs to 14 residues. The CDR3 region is CAISESGGTDTQYF. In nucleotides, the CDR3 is TGTGCCATCAGTGAGTCGGGGGGCACAGATACGCAGTATTTT.